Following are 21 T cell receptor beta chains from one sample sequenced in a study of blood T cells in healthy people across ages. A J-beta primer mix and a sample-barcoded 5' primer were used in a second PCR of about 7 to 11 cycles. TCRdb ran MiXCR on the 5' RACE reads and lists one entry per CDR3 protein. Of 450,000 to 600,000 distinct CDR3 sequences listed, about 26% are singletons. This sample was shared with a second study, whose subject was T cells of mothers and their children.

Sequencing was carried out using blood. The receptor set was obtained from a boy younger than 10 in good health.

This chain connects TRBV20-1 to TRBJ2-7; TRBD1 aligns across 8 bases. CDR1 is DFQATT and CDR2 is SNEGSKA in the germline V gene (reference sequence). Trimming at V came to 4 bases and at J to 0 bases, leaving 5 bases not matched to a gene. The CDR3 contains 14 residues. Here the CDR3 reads CSAMRDRSSYEQYF. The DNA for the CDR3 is TGCAGTGCTATGCGGGACAGGAGCTCCTACGAGCAGTACTTC.

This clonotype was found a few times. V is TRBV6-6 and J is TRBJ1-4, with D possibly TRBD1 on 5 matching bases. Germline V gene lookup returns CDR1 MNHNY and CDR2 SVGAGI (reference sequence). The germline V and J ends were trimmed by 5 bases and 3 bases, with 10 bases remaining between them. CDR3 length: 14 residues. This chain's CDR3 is CASSPTAPNEKLFF. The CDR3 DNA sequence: TGTGCCAGCAGTCCGACAGCCCCTAATGAAAAACTGTTTTTT.

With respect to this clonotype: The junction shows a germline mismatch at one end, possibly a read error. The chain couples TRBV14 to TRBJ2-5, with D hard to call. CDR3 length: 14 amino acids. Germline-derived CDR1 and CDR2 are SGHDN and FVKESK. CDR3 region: CASSQEGRSETQYF. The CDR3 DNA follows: TGTGCCAGCAGTCAAGAAGGACGTTCCGAGACCCAGTACTTC. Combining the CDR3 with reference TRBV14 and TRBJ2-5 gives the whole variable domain EAGVTQFPSHSVIEKGQTVTLRCDPISGHDNLYWYRRVMGKEIKFLLHFVKESKQDESGMPNNRFLAERTGGTYSTLKVQPAELEDSGVYFCASSQEGRSETQYFGPGTRLLVL.

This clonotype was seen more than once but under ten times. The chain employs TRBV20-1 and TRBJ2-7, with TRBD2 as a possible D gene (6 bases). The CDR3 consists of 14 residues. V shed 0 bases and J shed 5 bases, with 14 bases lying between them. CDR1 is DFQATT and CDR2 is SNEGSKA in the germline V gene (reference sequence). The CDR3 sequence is CSARDPTGVNEQYF. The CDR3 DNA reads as TGCAGTGCTAGAGATCCTACGGGAGTGAACGAGCAGTACTTC.

For the CDR3, the DNA is TGTGCCAGCAGCCAGTTTACCGAGACCCAGTACTTC. This encodes CASSQFTETQYF. V usage is TRBV14 and J usage is TRBJ2-1; D is unclear. The J call may be in error: the DNA end matches TRBJ2-5 better. Germline values: CDR1 SGHDN, CDR2 FVKESK. The length of the CDR3 is 12 residues.

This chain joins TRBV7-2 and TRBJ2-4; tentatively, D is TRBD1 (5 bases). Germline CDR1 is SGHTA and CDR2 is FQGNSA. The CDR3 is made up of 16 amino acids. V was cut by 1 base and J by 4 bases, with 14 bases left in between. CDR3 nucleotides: TGTGCCAGCAGCTTAGGCAGGGCTGCTGGGAAAAACATTCAGTACTTC. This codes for CASSLGRAAGKNIQYF.

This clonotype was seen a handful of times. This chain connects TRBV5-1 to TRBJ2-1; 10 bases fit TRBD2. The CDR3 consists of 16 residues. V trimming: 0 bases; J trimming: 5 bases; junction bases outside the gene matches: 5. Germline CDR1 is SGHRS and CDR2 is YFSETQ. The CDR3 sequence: CASSLGRTSGNNEQFF. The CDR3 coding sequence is TGCGCCAGCAGCTTGGGGCGGACTAGCGGAAACAATGAGCAGTTCTTC.

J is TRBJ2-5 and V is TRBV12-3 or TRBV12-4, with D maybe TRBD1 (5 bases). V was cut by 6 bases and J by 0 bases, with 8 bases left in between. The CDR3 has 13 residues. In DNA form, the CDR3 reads TGTGCCAGCAGGAACAGGAACCAAGAGACCCAGTACTTC. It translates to CASRNRNQETQYF.

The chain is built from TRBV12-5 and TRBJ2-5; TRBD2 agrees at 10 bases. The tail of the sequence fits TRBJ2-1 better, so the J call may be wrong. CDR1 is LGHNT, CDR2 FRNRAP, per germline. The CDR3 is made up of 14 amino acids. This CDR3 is CASGLGLADNEQFF. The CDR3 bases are TGTGCTAGTGGTCTCGGACTAGCGGACAATGAGCAGTTCTTC.

CDR3 DNA sequence: TGTGCTAGTGGTTTCCTCCTCAACGACAATACGTATGGCTACACCTTC. Its protein product is CASGFLLNDNTYGYTF. The genes are TRBV12-5 and TRBJ1-2; no clear D gene. Germline CDR1 is LGHNT and CDR2 is FRNRAP. The CDR3 loop spans 16 amino acids. Trimming shortened V by 3 bases and J by 5 bases, and 19 bases separated the two germline ends.

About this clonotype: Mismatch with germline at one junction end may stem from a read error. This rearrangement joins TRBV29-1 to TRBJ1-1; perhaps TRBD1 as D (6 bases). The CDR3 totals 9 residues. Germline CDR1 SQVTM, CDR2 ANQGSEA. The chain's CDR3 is CSAAPVGGF. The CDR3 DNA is TGCAGCGCCGCTCCGGTAGGGGGCTTT.

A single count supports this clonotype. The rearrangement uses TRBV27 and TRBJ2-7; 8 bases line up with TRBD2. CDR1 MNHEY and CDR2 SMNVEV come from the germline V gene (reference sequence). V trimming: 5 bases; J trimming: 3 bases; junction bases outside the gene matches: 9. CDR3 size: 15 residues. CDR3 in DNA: TGTGCCAGCAGTCATACCGGAGCGGGAGTCTACGAGCAGTACTTC. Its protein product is CASSHTGAGVYEQYF.

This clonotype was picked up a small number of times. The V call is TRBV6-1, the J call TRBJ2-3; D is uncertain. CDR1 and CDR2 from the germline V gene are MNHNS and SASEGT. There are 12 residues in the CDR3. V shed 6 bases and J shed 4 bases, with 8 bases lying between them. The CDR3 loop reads CASSPPADTQYF. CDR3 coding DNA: TGTGCCAGCAGCCCTCCGGCAGATACGCAGTATTTT.

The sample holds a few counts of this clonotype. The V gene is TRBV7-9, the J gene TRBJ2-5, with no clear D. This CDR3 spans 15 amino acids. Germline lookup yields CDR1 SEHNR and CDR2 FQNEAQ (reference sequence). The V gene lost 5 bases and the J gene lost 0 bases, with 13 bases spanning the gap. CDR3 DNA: TGTGCCAGCAGCCCCCCAACTTATTACCAAGAGACCCAGTACTTC. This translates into CASSPPTYYQETQYF.

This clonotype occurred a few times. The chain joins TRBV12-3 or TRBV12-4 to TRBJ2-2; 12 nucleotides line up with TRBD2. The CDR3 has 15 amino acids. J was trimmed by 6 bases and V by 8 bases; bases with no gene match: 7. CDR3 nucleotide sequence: TGTGCCAGCTCCTCGGGACTAGCGGGCGCCGGGGAGCTGTTTTTT. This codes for CASSSGLAGAGELFF.

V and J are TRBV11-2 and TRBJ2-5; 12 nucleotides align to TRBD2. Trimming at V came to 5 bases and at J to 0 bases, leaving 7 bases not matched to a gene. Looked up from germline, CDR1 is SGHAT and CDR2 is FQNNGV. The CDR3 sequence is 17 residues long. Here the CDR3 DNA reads TGTGCCAGCAGCCGCTGGACTAGCGGGGTGTACCAAGAGACCCAGTACTTC. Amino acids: CASSRWTSGVYQETQYF.

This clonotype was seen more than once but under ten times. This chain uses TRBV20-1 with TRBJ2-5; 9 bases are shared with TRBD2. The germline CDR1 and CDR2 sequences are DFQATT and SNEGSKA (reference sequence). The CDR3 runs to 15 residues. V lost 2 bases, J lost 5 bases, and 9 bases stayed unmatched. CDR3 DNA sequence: TGCAGTGCTAGACTAGCGGGGAGGGGTGGGGAGACCCAGTACTTC. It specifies CSARLAGRGGETQYF.

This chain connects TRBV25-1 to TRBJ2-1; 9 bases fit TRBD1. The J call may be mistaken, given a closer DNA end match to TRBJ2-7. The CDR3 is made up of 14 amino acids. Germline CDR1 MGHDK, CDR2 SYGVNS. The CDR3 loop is CASSGTGGGYEQYF. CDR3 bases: TGTGCCAGCAGTGGTACAGGGGGCGGCTACGAGCAGTACTTC.

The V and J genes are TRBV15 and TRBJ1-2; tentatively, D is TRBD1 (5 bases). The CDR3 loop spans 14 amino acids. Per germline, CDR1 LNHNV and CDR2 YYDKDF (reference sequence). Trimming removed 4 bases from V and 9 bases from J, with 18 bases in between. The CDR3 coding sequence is TGTGCCACCAGCAACGGAAGAGGGGAGGAAAGCTACACCTTC. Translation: CATSNGRGEESYTF.

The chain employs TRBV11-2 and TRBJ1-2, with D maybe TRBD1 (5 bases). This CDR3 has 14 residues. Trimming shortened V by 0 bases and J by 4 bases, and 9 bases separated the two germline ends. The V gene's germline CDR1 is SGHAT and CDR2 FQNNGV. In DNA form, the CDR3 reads TGTGCCAGCAGCTTAGAGCCAGGGACCTATGGCTACACCTTC. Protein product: CASSLEPGTYGYTF. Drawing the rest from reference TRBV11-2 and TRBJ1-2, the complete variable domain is EAGVAQSPRYKIIEKRQSVAFWCNPISGHATLYWYQQILGQGPKLLIQFQNNGVVDDSQLPKDRFSAERLKGVDSTLKIQPAKLEDSAVYLCASSLEPGTYGYTFGSGTRLTVV.

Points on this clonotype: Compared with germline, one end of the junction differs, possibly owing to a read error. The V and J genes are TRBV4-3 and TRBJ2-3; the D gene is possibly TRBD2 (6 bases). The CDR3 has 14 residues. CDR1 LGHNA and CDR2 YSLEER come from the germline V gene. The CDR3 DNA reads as TGCGCCAGCAGCCTACGTCCCTCGGGGGAGACCCAGTACTTT. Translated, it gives CASSLRPSGETQYF.